Listed below are T cell receptor beta chains from one sample, sequenced in a study of cytomegalovirus exposure and HLA in healthy donors. The data were produced by immunoSEQ multiplex PCR, yet TCRdb's version contains in-frame clones alone and is incomplete. The sample carries some 57,000 clones, around two thirds recorded once. The sample comprised PBMCs. These receptors all come from a woman between 55 and 75 years old in good health and CMV-seropositive. CDR3s include the opening cysteine and the closing phenylalanine or tryptophan. D genes are given only for firm matches. Clone size is shown for a subset of rows, as once, few, many or a class of expanded clone.

size,V,D,J,DNA,CDR3
once,TRBV5-1,.,TRBJ2-5,TGCGCCAGCAGCCAGCTCCAGACAGCCAAAGAGACCCAGTACTTC,CASSQLQTAKETQYF
few,TRBV6-5,.,TRBJ2-7,TGTGCCAGCAGTTCGATGCCCTCGGGGGTCGAGCAGTACTTC,CASSSMPSGVEQYF
.,TRBV9,.,TRBJ2-2,TGTGCCAGCAGGTGGGGCAGCGACACCGGGGAGCTGTTTTTT,CASRWGSDTGELFF
.,TRBV29-1,.,TRBJ1-1,TGCAGCGCCGGCGGAGCTTTCTTT,CSAGGAFF
.,TRBV7-9,TRBD1,TRBJ1-4,TGTGCCAGCAGCTTAGCAGGGGGCAAGGGTAATGAAAAACTGTTTTTT,CASSLAGGKGNEKLFF
.,TRBV7-9,.,TRBJ1-2,TGTGCCAGCAGCCCGTCCCCGTATCTTTATGGCTACACCTTC,CASSPSPYLYGYTF
.,TRBV5-1,.,TRBJ2-5,TGCGCCAGCAGCTGGGCGGGGACAGTCCAAGAGACCCAGTACTTC,CASSWAGTVQETQYF
few,TRBV19,.,TRBJ1-2,TGTGCCAGTGCCCCGACAGCTAACTATGGCTACACCTTC,CASAPTANYGYTF
.,TRBV9,TRBD2,TRBJ2-2,TGTGCCAGCAGCCCAGGCCGGGGGGGTCAGCTGAACACCGGGGAGCTGTTTTTT,CASSPGRGGQLNTGELFF
.,TRBV6-1,TRBD1,TRBJ1-2,TGTGCCAGCAGTGAAGGACAGGGGGTTTACTATGGCTACACCTTC,CASSEGQGVYYGYTF
.,TRBV12-5,.,TRBJ2-2,TGTGCTAGTGGGTCAGGGTCTAGGACCGGGGAGCTGTTTTTT,CASGSGSRTGELFF
.,TRBV11-3,TRBD2,TRBJ2-3,TGTGCCAGCGGCAACCCCCCGGGGGGTACGCAGTATTTT,CASGNPPGGTQYF
.,TRBV4-2,TRBD2,TRBJ2-7,TGTGCCAGCAGCCAAGAATCTTTTAGCGGGTCCTCCTACGAGCAGTACTTC,CASSQESFSGSSYEQYF
.,TRBV27,TRBD1,TRBJ2-7,TGTGCCAGCAGTTCACGGGACAGGGTAACCTACGAGCAGTACTTC,CASSSRDRVTYEQYF
once,TRBV18,.,TRBJ1-1,TGTGCCAGCTCACCACCGTCCACTTACACTGAAGCTTTCTTT,CASSPPSTYTEAFF
once,TRBV2,TRBD1,TRBJ2-7,TGTGCCAGCAGTGGGACAGGGGAAAAATTCTACGAGCAGTACTTC,CASSGTGEKFYEQYF
.,TRBV9,.,TRBJ1-6,TGTGCCAGCAGCCCGGGAGGGCTGAATTCACCCCTCCACTTT,CASSPGGLNSPLHF
.,TRBV29-1,.,TRBJ1-1,TGCAGCGTTGAAGTGATAGAGAACACTGAAGCTTTCTTT,CSVEVIENTEAFF
.,TRBV7-2,.,TRBJ2-7,TGTGCCAGCAGCTTAGCCCAGAAAGGGGCCTACGAGCAGTACTTC,CASSLAQKGAYEQYF
.,TRBV6-6,.,TRBJ2-1,TGTGCCAGCAGTCCTTGGGGGGACTCCTACAATGAGCAGTTCTTC,CASSPWGDSYNEQFF
.,TRBV6-6,.,TRBJ1-4,TGTGCCAGCAGCCCGGCGGGCCCTAATGAAAAACTGTTTTTT,CASSPAGPNEKLFF
.,TRBV6-4,TRBD2,TRBJ2-1,TGTGCCAGCAGTGGGCAGGGAGGGAATGAGCAGTTCTTC,CASSGQGGNEQFF
.,TRBV2,TRBD1,TRBJ1-4,TGTGCCAGCAGCGAGGGGGCTATAAGTGAAAAACTGTTTTTT,CASSEGAISEKLFF
.,TRBV6-4,TRBD1,TRBJ1-2,TGTGCCAGCAGGAAGGACAGGTCTAACTATGGCTACACCTTC,CASRKDRSNYGYTF
.,TRBV11-2,TRBD1,TRBJ2-6,TGTGCCAGCAGCCCCGGGACAGGGCTCTCCGGGGCCAACGTCCTGACTTTC,CASSPGTGLSGANVLTF
.,TRBV11-2,TRBD2,TRBJ2-7,TGTGCCAGCAGCCTGACTAGCGATAGCTCCTACGAGCAGTACTTC,CASSLTSDSSYEQYF
once,TRBV7-2,.,TRBJ1-3,TGTGCCAGCAGCCGCGATGGAAACACCATATATTTT,CASSRDGNTIYF
.,TRBV7-8,TRBD2,TRBJ2-2,TGTGCCAGCAGCTTAACTAGCGGGGGGGCCGGGGAGCTGTTTTTT,CASSLTSGGAGELFF
once,TRBV6-1,.,TRBJ2-2,TGTGCCAGCAGCGCCAGCGGACCCGGGGAGCTGTTTTTT,CASSASGPGELFF
once,TRBV5-1,.,TRBJ2-5,TGCGCCAGCAGCTTGGCCCCAGGTAAAGAGACCCAGTACTTC,CASSLAPGKETQYF
.,TRBV15,.,TRBJ1-5,TGTGCCACCAGCAGGGTTGATGGAGGGCCGCGGCCCCAGCATTTT,CATSRVDGGPRPQHF
.,TRBV9,.,TRBJ1-2,TGTGCCAGCAGCGGAACATTAACAGGGATTCGCTATGGCTACACCTTC,CASSGTLTGIRYGYTF
.,TRBV7-9,.,TRBJ1-3,TGTGCCAGCAGCTTAGCCAGGGTTGGAAACACCATATATTTT,CASSLARVGNTIYF
once,TRBV5-1,.,TRBJ1-2,TGCGCCAGCAGCCCCGGTACAGGGAGCGGCTACACCTTC,CASSPGTGSGYTF
once,TRBV5-1,TRBD1,TRBJ2-5,TGCGCCAGCAGCTTGACAGGGGGCGAAGAGACCCAGTACTTC,CASSLTGGEETQYF
.,TRBV28,.,TRBJ2-7,TGTGCCAGCAGTCTAACCCCTCGCGAGAGCGAGCAGTACTTC,CASSLTPRESEQYF
.,TRBV7-9,.,TRBJ1-2,TGTTCCAGCAGCCCCGTTTACCGGGAGAATAACTATGGCTACACCTTC,CSSSPVYRENNYGYTF
few,TRBV7-3,.,TRBJ1-1,TGTGCCAGCAGCCTTACCGGGGGGGAGACTGAAGCTTTCTTT,CASSLTGGETEAFF
.,TRBV7-2,TRBD1,TRBJ1-2,TGTGCCAGCAGCCTCTCCGGGACAGGGAACCATGGCTACACCTTC,CASSLSGTGNHGYTF
.,TRBV7-8,.,TRBJ1-5,TGTGCCAGCAGCCTTGAGACAGGACGAGGGAGTCAGCCCCAGCATTTT,CASSLETGRGSQPQHF
.,TRBV30,.,TRBJ1-3,TGTGCCTGGAGGCAGTGGGACATTTACGGCTCTGGAAACACCATATATTTT,CAWRQWDIYGSGNTIYF
.,TRBV18,TRBD2,TRBJ2-7,TGTGCCAGCTCAGAGGGACTAGCGGGCTCCTACGAGCAGTACTTC,CASSEGLAGSYEQYF
.,TRBV10-3,.,TRBJ1-2,TGTGCCATCAGTGAGCCCGTGTTGGGGGGAAATGGCTACACCTTC,CAISEPVLGGNGYTF
.,TRBV7-6,TRBD1,TRBJ2-5,TGTGCCAGCAGCCGTTGGACAGGGGGCGAGAGGGAGACCCAGTACTTC,CASSRWTGGERETQYF
.,TRBV18,.,TRBJ2-7,TGTGCCAGCTCACCACAAAGAGAAGAGCAGTACTTC,CASSPQREEQYF
.,TRBV28,.,TRBJ1-6,TGTGCCAGCATAACAGGGTTTAATTCACCCCTCCACTTT,CASITGFNSPLHF
.,TRBV9,TRBD2,TRBJ2-1,TGTGCCAGCAGCGTTAGCGGGGGGGGTTACAATGAGCAGTTCTTC,CASSVSGGGYNEQFF
.,TRBV4-3,TRBD2,TRBJ2-3,TGCGCCAGCAGCCAAGGACGAAGGGCGGGTAGCGGGAGATTCACAGATACGCAGTATTTT,CASSQGRRAGSGRFTDTQYF
.,TRBV30,TRBD1,TRBJ2-7,TGTGCCTGGGGGACAGGGAGAAACGAGCAGTACTTC,CAWGTGRNEQYF
.,TRBV5-1,TRBD1,TRBJ1-5,TGCGCCAGCAGTCTCCAGGGGGATCAGCCCCAGCATTTT,CASSLQGDQPQHF
once,TRBV7-2,.,TRBJ2-7,TGTGCCAGCAGCTTAGAAAAGGGGGCCTACGAGCAGTACTTC,CASSLEKGAYEQYF
.,TRBV10-3,.,TRBJ1-2,TGTGCCATCAGGCCAGTAGAGTCCTTCGGGGGAGTCGGCTACACCTTC,CAIRPVESFGGVGYTF
.,TRBV6-5,.,TRBJ1-6,TGTGCCAGCAGTTACGGGGGCGGCGCCCTGGATTCACCCCTCCACTTT,CASSYGGGALDSPLHF
.,TRBV4-3,.,TRBJ2-7,TGCGCCAGCAGCCTCGGGATCTCCCCGAACTACGAGCAGTACTTC,CASSLGISPNYEQYF
.,TRBV6-5,TRBD1,TRBJ1-5,TGTGCCAGCAGTTACAGACAGGGCCGGAGCAATCAGCCCCAGCATTTT,CASSYRQGRSNQPQHF
.,TRBV6-5,.,TRBJ2-7,TGTGCCAGCAGACCATGGACACTTACCTACGAGCAGTACTTC,CASRPWTLTYEQYF
.,TRBV29-1,.,TRBJ2-3,TGCAGCGTTGAAAACTTGCGTAATACGCAGTATTTT,CSVENLRNTQYF
once,TRBV9,.,TRBJ1-2,TGTGCCAGCAGCGTAGGGCAGGGGAACTATGGCTACACCTTC,CASSVGQGNYGYTF
.,TRBV20-1,.,TRBJ1-1,TGCAGTGCCACAAAGAACACTGAAGCTTTCTTT,CSATKNTEAFF
.,TRBV4-2,TRBD2,TRBJ2-1,TGTGCCAGCAGCCGAACTAGCGGGGGGGCGAGTAATGAGCAGTTCTTC,CASSRTSGGASNEQFF